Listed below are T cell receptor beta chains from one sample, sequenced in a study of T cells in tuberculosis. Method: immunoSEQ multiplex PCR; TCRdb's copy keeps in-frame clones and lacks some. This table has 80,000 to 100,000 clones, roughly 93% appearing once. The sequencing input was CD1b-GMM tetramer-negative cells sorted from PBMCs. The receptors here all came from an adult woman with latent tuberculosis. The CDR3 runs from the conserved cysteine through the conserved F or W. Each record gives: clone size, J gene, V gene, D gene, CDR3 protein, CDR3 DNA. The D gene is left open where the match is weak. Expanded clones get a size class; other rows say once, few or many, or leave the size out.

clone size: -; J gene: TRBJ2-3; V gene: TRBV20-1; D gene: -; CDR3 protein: CSVRDTDTQYF; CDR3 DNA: TGCAGTGTGAGGGACACAGATACGCAGTATTTT
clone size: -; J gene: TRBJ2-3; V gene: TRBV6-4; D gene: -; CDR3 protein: CASSMSRDTQYF; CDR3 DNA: TGTGCCAGCAGCATGTCTCGGGATACGCAGTATTTT
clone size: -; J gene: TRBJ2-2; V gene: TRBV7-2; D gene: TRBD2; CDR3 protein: CASSLAGRGNTGELFF; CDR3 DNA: TGTGCCAGCAGCTTAGCGGGGAGGGGTAACACCGGGGAGCTGTTTTTT
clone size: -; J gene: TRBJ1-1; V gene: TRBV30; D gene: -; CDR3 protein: CAWSGARNTEAFF; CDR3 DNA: TGTGCCTGGTCAGGGGCGCGGAACACTGAAGCTTTCTTT
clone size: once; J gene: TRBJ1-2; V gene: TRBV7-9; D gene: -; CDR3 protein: CASSASQGNGYTF; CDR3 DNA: TGTGCCAGCAGCGCGTCACAGGGTAATGGCTACACCTTC
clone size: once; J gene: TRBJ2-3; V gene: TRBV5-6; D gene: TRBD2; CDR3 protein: CASSLLAGVPGSTDTQYF; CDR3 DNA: TGTGCCAGCAGCTTGTTGGCGGGGGTGCCAGGGAGCACAGATACGCAGTATTTT
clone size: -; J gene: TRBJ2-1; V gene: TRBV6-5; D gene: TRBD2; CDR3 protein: CASSYRRGYNEQFF; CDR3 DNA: TGTGCCAGCAGTTACCGGCGGGGGTACAATGAGCAGTTCTTC
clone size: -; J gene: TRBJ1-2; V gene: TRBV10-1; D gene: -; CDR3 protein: CASSPGLSYGYTF; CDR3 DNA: TGCGCCAGCAGCCCCGGACTGAGTTATGGCTACACCTTC
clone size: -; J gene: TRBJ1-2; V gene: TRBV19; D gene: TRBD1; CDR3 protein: CASSTGPYGYTF; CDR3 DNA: TGTGCCAGCTCGACAGGGCCCTATGGCTACACCTTC
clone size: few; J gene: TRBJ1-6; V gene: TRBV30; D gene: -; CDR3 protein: CALGARPLHF; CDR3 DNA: TGTGCCTTGGGAGCCCGGCCCCTCCACTTT
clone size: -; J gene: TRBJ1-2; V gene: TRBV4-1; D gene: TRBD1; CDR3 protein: CASSQDIARGDYGYTF; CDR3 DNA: TGCGCCAGCAGCCAAGATATAGCCAGGGGGGACTATGGCTACACCTTC
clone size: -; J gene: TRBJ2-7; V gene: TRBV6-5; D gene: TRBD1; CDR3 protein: CASRPYRGIYEQYF; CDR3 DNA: TGTGCCAGCAGGCCCTACAGGGGGATCTACGAGCAGTACTTC
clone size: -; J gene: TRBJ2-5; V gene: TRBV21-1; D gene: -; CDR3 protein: CASSVRGAETQYF; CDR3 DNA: TGTGCCAGCAGCGTACGGGGGGCGGAGACCCAGTACTTC
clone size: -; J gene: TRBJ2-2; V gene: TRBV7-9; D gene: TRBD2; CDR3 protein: CASSSSGANTGELFF; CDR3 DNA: TGTGCCAGCAGCTCCAGCGGGGCAAACACCGGGGAGCTGTTTTTT
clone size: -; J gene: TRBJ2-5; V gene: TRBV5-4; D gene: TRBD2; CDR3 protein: CASSPGGAGETQYF; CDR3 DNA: TGTGCCAGCAGCCCCGGGGGGGCGGGGGAGACCCAGTACTTC
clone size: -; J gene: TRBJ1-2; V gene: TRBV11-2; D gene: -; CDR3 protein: CASSLGLRSHGYTF; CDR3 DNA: TGTGCCAGCAGCTTAGGTTTGAGGTCTCACGGCTACACCTTC
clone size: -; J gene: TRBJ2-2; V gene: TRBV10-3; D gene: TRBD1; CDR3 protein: CAISDRGRGTGELLF; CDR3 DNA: TGTGCCATCAGTGACAGGGGGCGTGGCACCGGGGAGCTGCTTTTT
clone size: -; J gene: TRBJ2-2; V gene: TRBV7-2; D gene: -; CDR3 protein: CASSFYRGQGSNTGELFF; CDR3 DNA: TGTGCCAGCAGCTTCTATAGAGGGCAGGGGTCGAACACCGGGGAGCTGTTTTTT
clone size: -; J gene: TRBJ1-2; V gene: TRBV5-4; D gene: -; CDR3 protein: CASSFGLKDIPYTF; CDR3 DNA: TGTGCCAGCAGCTTTGGCCTAAAGGACATCCCCTACACCTTC
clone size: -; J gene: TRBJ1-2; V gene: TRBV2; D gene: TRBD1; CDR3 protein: CAMGQGAGGYTF; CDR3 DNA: TGTGCCATGGGACAGGGGGCCGGTGGCTACACCTTC
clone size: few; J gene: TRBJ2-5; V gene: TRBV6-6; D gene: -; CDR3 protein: CASRRGAQETQYF; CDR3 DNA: TGTGCCAGCAGACGGGGGGCCCAAGAGACCCAGTACTTC
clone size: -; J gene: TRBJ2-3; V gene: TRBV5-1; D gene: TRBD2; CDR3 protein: CASSQTSLGDTQYF; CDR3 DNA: TGCGCCAGCAGCCAGACTAGCTTGGGAGATACGCAGTATTTT
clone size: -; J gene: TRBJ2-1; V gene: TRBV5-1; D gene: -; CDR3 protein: CASSVDRFSYNEQFF; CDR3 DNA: TGCGCCAGCAGCGTCGACAGGTTCTCCTACAATGAGCAGTTCTTC
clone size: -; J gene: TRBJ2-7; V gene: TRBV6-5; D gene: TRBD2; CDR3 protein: CASRTSGGSSYEQYF; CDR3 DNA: TGTGCCAGCAGAACTAGCGGGGGGAGCTCCTACGAGCAGTACTTC
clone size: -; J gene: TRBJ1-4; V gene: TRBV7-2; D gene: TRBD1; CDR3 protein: CASSLAGQGTEKLFF; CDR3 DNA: TGTGCCAGCAGCTTAGCGGGACAGGGGACTGAAAAACTGTTTTTT
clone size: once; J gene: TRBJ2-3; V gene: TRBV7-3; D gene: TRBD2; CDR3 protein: CASSLSGSGVTDTQYF; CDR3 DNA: TGTGCCAGCAGCTTATCGGGTAGCGGGGTAACAGATACGCAGTATTTT
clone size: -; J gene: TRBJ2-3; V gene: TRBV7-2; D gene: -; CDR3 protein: CASSLRGSTSTDTQYF; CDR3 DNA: TGTGCCAGCAGCTTACGCGGAAGTACTAGCACAGATACGCAGTATTTT
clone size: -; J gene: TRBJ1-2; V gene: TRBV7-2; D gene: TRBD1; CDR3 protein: CASSIDRGGYGYTF; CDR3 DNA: TGTGCCAGCAGCATCGACAGGGGTGGATATGGCTACACCTTC
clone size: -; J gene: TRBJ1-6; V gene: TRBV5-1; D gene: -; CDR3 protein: CASSLAGTLMEPLHF; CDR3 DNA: TGCGCCAGCAGCTTGGCCGGGACTCTAATGGAACCCCTCCACTTT
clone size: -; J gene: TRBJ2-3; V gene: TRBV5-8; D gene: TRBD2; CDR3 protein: CASASGGLWNTQYF; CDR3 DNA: TGTGCCAGCGCTAGCGGGGGGTTATGGAATACGCAGTATTTT
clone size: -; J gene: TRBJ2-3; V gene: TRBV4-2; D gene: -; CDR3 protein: CASSQEWYGASSSTDTQYF; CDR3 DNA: TGTGCCAGCAGCCAAGAGTGGTATGGGGCTAGTTCTAGCACAGATACGCAGTATTTT
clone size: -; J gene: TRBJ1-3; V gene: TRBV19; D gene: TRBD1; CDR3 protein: CASRLRDSSGNTIYF; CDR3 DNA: TGTGCCAGTAGGCTCCGGGACAGCTCTGGAAACACCATATATTTT
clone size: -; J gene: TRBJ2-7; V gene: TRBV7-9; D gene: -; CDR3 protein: CASSNQILGGSYEQYF; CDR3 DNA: TGTGCCAGCAGCAACCAAATTTTAGGGGGTTCCTACGAGCAGTACTTC
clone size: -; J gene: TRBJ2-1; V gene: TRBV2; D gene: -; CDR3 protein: CASGLTYNEQFF; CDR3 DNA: TGTGCCAGCGGACTGACCTACAATGAGCAGTTCTTC
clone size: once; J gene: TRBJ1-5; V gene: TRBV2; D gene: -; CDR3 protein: CASSEVQGRNQPQHF; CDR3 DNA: TGTGCCAGCAGTGAAGTCCAGGGAAGGAATCAGCCCCAGCATTTT
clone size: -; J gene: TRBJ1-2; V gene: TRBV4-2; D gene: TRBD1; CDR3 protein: CASSQSQGDYYGYTF; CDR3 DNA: TGTGCCAGCAGCCAGTCACAGGGGGATTACTATGGCTACACCTTC
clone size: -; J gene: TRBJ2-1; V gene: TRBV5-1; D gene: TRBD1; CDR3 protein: CASSSPGQGYNEQFF; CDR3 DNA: TGCGCCAGCAGCTCACCGGGACAGGGATACAATGAGCAGTTCTTC
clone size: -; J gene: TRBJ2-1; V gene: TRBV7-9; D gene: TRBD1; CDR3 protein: CASSSPITGGSYNEQFF; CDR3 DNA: TGTGCCAGCAGCTCCCCAATCACAGGGGGGTCCTACAATGAGCAGTTCTTC
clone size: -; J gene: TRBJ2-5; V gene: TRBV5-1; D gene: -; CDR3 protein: CASSLAGGEETQYF; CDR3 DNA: TGCGCCAGCAGCTTGGCCGGAGGGGAAGAGACCCAGTACTTC
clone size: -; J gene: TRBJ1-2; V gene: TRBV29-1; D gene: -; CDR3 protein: CSVVGQYSHYGYTF; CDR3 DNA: TGCAGCGTAGTAGGACAGTACAGTCACTATGGCTACACCTTC
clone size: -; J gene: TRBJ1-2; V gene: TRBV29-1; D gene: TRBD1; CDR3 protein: CSVPSGTGEDDYGYTF; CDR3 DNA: TGCAGCGTTCCCAGCGGGACAGGGGAAGACGACTATGGCTACACCTTC
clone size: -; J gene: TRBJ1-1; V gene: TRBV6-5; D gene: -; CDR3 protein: CASSLLQVGTEAFF; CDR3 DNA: TGTGCCAGCAGCCTACTACAGGTGGGCACTGAAGCTTTCTTT
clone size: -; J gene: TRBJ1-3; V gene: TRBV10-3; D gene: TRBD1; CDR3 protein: CATLSNRGISGNTIYF; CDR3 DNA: TGTGCCACCCTGTCTAACAGGGGAATCTCTGGAAACACCATATATTTT
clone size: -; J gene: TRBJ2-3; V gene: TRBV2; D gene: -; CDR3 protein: CASSDPGTGRWEYF; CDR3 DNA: TGTGCCAGCAGTGATCCGGGGACCGGGAGATGGGAGTATTTT
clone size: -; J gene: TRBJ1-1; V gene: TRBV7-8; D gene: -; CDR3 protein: CASSLMFQRTEAFF; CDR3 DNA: TGTGCCAGCAGCTTAATGTTTCAGAGGACTGAAGCTTTCTTT
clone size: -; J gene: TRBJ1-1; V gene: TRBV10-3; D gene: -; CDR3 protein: CAISEGGVDTEAFF; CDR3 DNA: TGTGCCATCAGTGAGGGCGGTGTAGACACTGAAGCTTTCTTT
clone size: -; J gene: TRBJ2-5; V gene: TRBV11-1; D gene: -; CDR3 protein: CASSPSVLETQYF; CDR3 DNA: TGTGCCAGCAGCCCGTCCGTCCTCGAGACCCAGTACTTC
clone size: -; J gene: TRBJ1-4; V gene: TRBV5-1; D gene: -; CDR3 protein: CASSLLPDEKLFF; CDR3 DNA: TGCGCCAGCAGCCTACTTCCGGATGAAAAACTGTTTTTT
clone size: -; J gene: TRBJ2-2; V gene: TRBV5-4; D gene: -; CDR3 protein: CASSSPGTAKNTGELFF; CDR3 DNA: TGTGCCAGCAGCTCGCCTGGGACTGCGAAAAACACCGGGGAGCTGTTTTTT
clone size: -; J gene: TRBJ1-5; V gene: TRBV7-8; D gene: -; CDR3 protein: CASSPMGRQANQPQHF; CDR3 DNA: TGTGCCAGCAGCCCCATGGGGAGACAAGCAAATCAGCCCCAGCATTTT
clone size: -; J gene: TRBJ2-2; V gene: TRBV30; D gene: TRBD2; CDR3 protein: CAWRLAGGNTGELFF; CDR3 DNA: TGTGCCTGGAGGTTAGCGGGGGGGAACACCGGGGAGCTGTTTTTT